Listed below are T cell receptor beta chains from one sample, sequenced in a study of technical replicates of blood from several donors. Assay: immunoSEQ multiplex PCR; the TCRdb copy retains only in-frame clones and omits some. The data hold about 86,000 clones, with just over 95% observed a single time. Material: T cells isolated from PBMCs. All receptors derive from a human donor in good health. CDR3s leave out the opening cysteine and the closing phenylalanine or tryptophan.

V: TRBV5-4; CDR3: ASSSYTGGRDTEAF
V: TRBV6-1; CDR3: ASSVETGQQF
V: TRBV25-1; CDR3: ASSEVQKPLQETQY
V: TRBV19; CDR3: ASTTGGGQPQH
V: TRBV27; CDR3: ASSNQGLVTNEKLF
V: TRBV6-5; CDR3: ASSYSTTLEQY
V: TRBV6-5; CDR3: ASQDNSYEQY
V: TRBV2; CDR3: ASSGWDRAIDTQY
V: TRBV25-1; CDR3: ASSQTGKSSYEQY
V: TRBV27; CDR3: ASTLSGLFTDTQY
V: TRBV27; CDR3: ASSWDRGGKNYGYT
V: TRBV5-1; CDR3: ASSLHWTGFFLRDNYGYT
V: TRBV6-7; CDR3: ASSYSNENEQF
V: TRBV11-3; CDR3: ASTPAAGANVLT
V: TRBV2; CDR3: ASRVGQGIPEAF
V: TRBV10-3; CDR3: AISAGSAGTEAF
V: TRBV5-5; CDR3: ASSLYQGNQPQH
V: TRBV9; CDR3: ASSVATGTSGIYYEQY
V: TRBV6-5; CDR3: ASSYSGGRAYNEQF
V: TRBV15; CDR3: ATSRDREQY
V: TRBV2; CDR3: ASRWEDTQY
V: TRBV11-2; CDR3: ASSYGTGFYEQY
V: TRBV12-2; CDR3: ASRGQRQSSGANVLT
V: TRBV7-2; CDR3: ASSPGGGGAYEQY
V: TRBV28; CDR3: ASSSEDRGREAF
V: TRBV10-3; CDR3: AISGTSGDYEQY
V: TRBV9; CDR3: ASSVGQATTDTQY
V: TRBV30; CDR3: AWSRGQHNEQF
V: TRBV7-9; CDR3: ASSPLDTYGKLF
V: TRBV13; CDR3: ASSLFTGQASYEQY
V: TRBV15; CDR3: ATSRDGGSILLQY
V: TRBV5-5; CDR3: ASSSGTSVLDTQY
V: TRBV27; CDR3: ASSLRRGNYNEQF
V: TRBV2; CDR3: ASSPDLDTGGGEAF
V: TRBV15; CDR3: ATSRAGAEETQY
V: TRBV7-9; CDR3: ASSFRDSSYEQY
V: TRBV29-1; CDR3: SVEEKRTANTGELF
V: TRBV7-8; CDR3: ASSLTAGGTDEQY
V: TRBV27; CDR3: ASSLKGVKYNEQF
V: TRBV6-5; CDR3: ASSPRDSQETQY
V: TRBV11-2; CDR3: ASSPRQVHGYT
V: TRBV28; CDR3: ASSFAPGGYNEQF
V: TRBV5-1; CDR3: ASSNQNYEQY
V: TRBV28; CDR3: ASSPGSSYQPQH
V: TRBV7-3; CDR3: ASSLTQGTTEAF
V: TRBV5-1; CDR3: ASSLEGSGTTDTQY
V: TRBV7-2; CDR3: ASSLVPQRGDTQY
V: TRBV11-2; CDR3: ASSLAGIYEQY
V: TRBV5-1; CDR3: ASSLRQDPYEQY
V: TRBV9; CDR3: ASSVGGESSYEQY
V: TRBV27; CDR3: ASSLDQGAYNEQF